This entry lists 19 T cell receptor beta chains sequenced from one sample in a study of T-cell memory formation after mild COVID-19. TCRdb fed the 5' RACE reads into MiXCR, producing one record per CDR3 protein. Of about 210,000 distinct CDR3 sequences in the sample, approximately 30% were seen once. Sample: PBMCs or a T cell subset sorted from them (not recorded which). The source of these receptors is an adult woman who had mild COVID-19 (a few samples of this study predate the infection). Cell type and time point are not known.

This clonotype has a handful of counts. This chain uses TRBV5-1 with TRBJ1-2, with D possibly being TRBD1 (5 bases). V was trimmed by 0 bases and J by 1 base, leaving 13 bases between them. Per the germline V gene, CDR1 is SGHRS and CDR2 is YFSETQ. CDR3 length: 16 amino acids. This CDR3 reads CASSLENGGYNYGYTF. CDR3 DNA sequence: TGCGCCAGCAGCTTGGAGAATGGGGGATATAACTATGGCTACACCTTC. Based on the CDR3 plus reference TRBV5-1 and TRBJ1-2, the full variable domain is KAGVTQTPRYLIKTRGQQVTLSCSPISGHRSVSWYQQTPGQGLQFLFEYFSETQRNKGNFPGRFSGRQFSNSRSEMNVSTLELGDSALYLCASSLENGGYNYGYTFGSGTRLTVV.

The chain joins TRBV20-1 to TRBJ2-1; 8 bases are shared with TRBD1. Germline V CDR1 and CDR2: DFQATT, SNEGSKA (reference sequence). CDR3 length equals 14 residues. The CDR3, as DNA: TGCAGCACAAGCAGGGGGCGCGGGGACAATGAGCAGTTCTTC. This sequence encodes CSTSRGRGDNEQFF.

The chain employs TRBV12-3 or TRBV12-4 and TRBJ2-1, with D perhaps being TRBD1 or TRBD2 (5 bases each). With 8 bases removed from V and 3 bases from J, the gap between germline ends came to 11 bases. The CDR3 is 13 amino acids. CDR3 sequence: CASVRDGYNEQFF. CDR3 in DNA: TGTGCCAGCGTGAGGGACGGCTACAATGAGCAGTTCTTC.

This clonotype has only a few counts. V and J are TRBV5-1 and TRBJ2-3; D is undetermined. CDR3 length: 14 amino acids. Germline CDR1 reads SGHRS; CDR2 reads YFSETQ. The V end was cut by 1 base, the J end by 4 bases, with 10 bases between. The CDR3 bases are TGCGCCAGCAGCTTGAGGCGGAGTCCAGATACGCAGTATTTT. Translating it yields CASSLRRSPDTQYF.

In its sample, this clonotype was seen a few times. The CDR3 sequence is CATSREASGTYEQYF. CDR3 bases: TGTGCCACCAGCAGAGAGGCTAGCGGGACCTACGAGCAGTACTTC. This chain connects TRBV15 to TRBJ2-7; 9 nucleotides align to TRBD2. Germline CDR1 and CDR2: LNHNV and YYDKDF (reference sequence). The V segment lost 0 bases and the J segment 2 bases; nucleotides outside the gene matches: 2. CDR3 length: 15 residues. The variable domain in full, completed from reference TRBV15 and TRBJ2-7, reads DAMVIQNPRYQVTQFGKPVTLSCSQTLNHNVMYWYQQKSSQAPKLLFHYYDKDFNNEADTPDNFQSRRPNTSFCFLDIRSPGLGDTAMYLCATSREASGTYEQYFGPGTRLTVT.

This chain connects TRBV15 to TRBJ1-1; D is possibly TRBD1 (5 bases). This CDR3 contains 14 residues. The germline CDR1 and CDR2 sequences are LNHNV and YYDKDF (reference sequence). The V end was cut by 1 base, the J end by 2 bases, with 8 bases between. CDR3 nucleotides: TGTGCCACCAGCAGAGGACAGACAAACACTGAAGCTTTCTTT. The encoded protein is CATSRGQTNTEAFF.

This clonotype was counted only a few times. The CDR3 reads CASSPQVLAGAGTGELFF. The CDR3 DNA follows: TGTGCCAGCAGCCCCCAAGTACTAGCGGGAGCGGGGACCGGGGAGCTGTTTTTT. This sequence joins TRBV5-4 and TRBJ2-2; the match to TRBD2 covers 11 bases. Germline loops: CDR1 SGHNT, CDR2 YYREEE (reference sequence). The CDR3 spans 18 residues. The V gene end was trimmed by 4 bases and the J gene end by 5 bases; junction bases not matched to a gene: 13.

This clonotype was counted at least ten times. CDR3 loop: CSASSGGEVRDTQYF. The CDR3 DNA is TGCAGTGCTAGCTCGGGGGGGGAGGTGCGAGATACGCAGTATTTT. The V call is TRBV20-1, the J call TRBJ2-3, with 8 bases matching TRBD2. Germline V CDR1 and CDR2: DFQATT, SNEGSKA (reference sequence). V lost 3 bases to trimming and J lost 5 bases; unmatched junction nucleotides: 10. CDR3 length: 15 amino acids.

This clonotype came up a few times. The V gene is TRBV3-1, the J gene TRBJ1-2; no clear D gene. CDR1 is LGHDT and CDR2 is YNNKEL in the germline V gene (reference sequence). V gave up 4 bases and J gave up 4 bases, with 10 bases separating them. The CDR3 is 13 residues long. The CDR3 sequence: CASSRAASYGYTF. CDR3 nucleotides: TGTGCCAGCAGCCGAGCGGCCAGCTATGGCTACACCTTC.

This clonotype appeared many times. The rearrangement joins TRBV20-1 to TRBJ2-7; a possible D gene is TRBD2 (7 bases). Germline V gene data show CDR1 as DFQATT and CDR2 as SNEGSKA (reference sequence). Trimming took off 5 bases at V and 3 bases at J, with 17 bases between the two ends. This CDR3 is built from 14 residues. This chain's CDR3 is CSALRGGSSYEQYF. The CDR3 coding sequence is TGCAGTGCTCTGAGGGGGGGGTCCAGCTACGAGCAGTACTTC.

The chain recombines TRBV29-1 with TRBJ2-5, with 8 bases matching TRBD1. Germline CDR1 is SQVTM and CDR2 is ANQGSEA. This CDR3 spans 14 amino acids. The CDR3 reads CSCRDRGGRETQYF. CDR3 DNA sequence: TGCAGTTGCCGCGACAGGGGCGGACGAGAGACCCAGTACTTC.

The chain is built from TRBV7-3 and TRBJ2-3, with 12 bases aligning to TRBD2. The junction had 9 bases not matched to a gene; V was cut back by 5 bases and J by 6 bases. CDR3 length: 16 residues. Germline CDR1 reads SGHTA; CDR2 reads FQGTGA. In DNA, the CDR3 is TGTGCCAGCAGCCCCGGACTAGCGGGGCCGGGGGATACGCAGTATTTT. Its translation is CASSPGLAGPGDTQYF.

The chain has TRBV12-3 or TRBV12-4 and TRBJ2-1; TRBD1 matches 8 bases. With 7 bases clipped from V and 7 bases from J, the junction kept 9 bases outside the gene matches. This CDR3 has 14 amino acids. CDR3 sequence (DNA): TGTGCCAGCAACCCGACAGGGGCGGTGAATGAGCAGTTCTTC. It encodes CASNPTGAVNEQFF.

This chain connects TRBV10-3 to TRBJ2-7, with 7 bases fitting TRBD2. This CDR3 region has 12 residues. Per the germline V gene, CDR1 is ENHRY and CDR2 is SYGVKD. V gave up 9 bases and J gave up 2 bases; unmatched junction bases: 4. CDR3 residues: CAISGTPYEQYF. CDR3 DNA: TGTGCCATAAGCGGGACCCCCTACGAGCAGTACTTC.

This clonotype was counted a few times. The chain carries TRBV30 and TRBJ2-7, with D tentatively TRBD2 (5 bases). V lost 8 bases and J lost 0, with 11 bases in between. The CDR3 length is 12 residues. Germline V gene lookup returns CDR1 GTSNPN and CDR2 SVGIG (reference sequence). In DNA form, the CDR3 reads TGTGCCAGCCTCAGCGGCTCCTACGAGCAGTACTTC. It is translated as CASLSGSYEQYF.

This clonotype was observed a handful of times. The chain uses TRBV29-1 and TRBJ2-7; either TRBD1 or TRBD2 may fit D (5 bases each). The CDR3 extends over 13 amino acids. Germline lookup yields CDR1 SQVTM and CDR2 ANQGSEA. V was clipped by 4 bases and J by 2 bases, with 12 bases between them. In DNA, the CDR3 is TGCAGCGTTGTCGGGGCATTAGCCTACGAGCAGTACTTC. Its protein is CSVVGALAYEQYF.

The chain is built from TRBV12-3 or TRBV12-4 and TRBJ2-1; TRBD2 matches at 9 bases. With V trimmed by 5 bases and J by 2 bases, 7 bases remained unmatched. This CDR3 has 16 amino acids. This CDR3 is CASSTGLALTYNEQFF. The CDR3 DNA is TGTGCCAGCAGTACCGGACTAGCGCTTACCTACAATGAGCAGTTCTTC.

The chain carries TRBV20-1 and TRBJ2-3; perhaps TRBD1 as D (6 bases). Trimming stripped 2 bases from V and 2 bases from J, with 14 bases between. This CDR3 has 15 amino acids. Germline loops: CDR1 DFQATT, CDR2 SNEGSKA (reference sequence). CDR3 nucleotide sequence: TGCAGTGCTAGAAAGAACAGGGCCTACACAGATACGCAGTATTTT. Protein: CSARKNRAYTDTQYF.

This chain connects TRBV9 to TRBJ2-1; D gene unclear. This CDR3 is 13 amino acids long. The ends were cut back, 1 base at V and 3 bases at J, with 5 bases in the middle. The germline gives CDR1 SGDLS, CDR2 YYNGEE. CDR3 nucleotide sequence: TGTGCCAGCAGCGTAAACTTCTACAATGAGCAGTTCTTC. Amino acid sequence: CASSVNFYNEQFF.